In this sample, the clone carrying this TCR gamma chain turned up many times. Its cognate antigen is unknown. A far bigger clonotype differs at one base, so this is likely a read error. The sample has other DNA sequences that encode this CDR3 too. Gammadelta T cells were flow-sorted from PBMC into Vgamma9/Vdelta2+ and Vdelta2-negative populations for bulk analysis. TCRdb re-called clones from the multiplex PCR reads via CATT. The table shows 14,000 or so gamma-chain clones, with roughly 1.7% occurring only once. This sample is drawn from a study of γδ T cells in repeated Plasmodium falciparum infection. Overall study findings and caveats: Repeated controlled infections reportedly drove waves of new clonotype selection in Vdelta2-negative, mostly Vdelta1+, gammadelta repertoires.

Germline V CDR1 and CDR2: EGSTGY, YDSYTSSV. The CDR3 is 13 residues long. The source material was gamma-delta T cells from blood. This chain uses TRGV4 with TRGJ1 or TRGJ2. This sequence was found in a pool of human donors (malaria-infected and uninfected, not separated). The chain's CDR3 is CATWDGHYCKKLF. The CDR3, as DNA: TGTGCCACCTGGGATGGGCATTACTGTAAGAAGCTCTTT.